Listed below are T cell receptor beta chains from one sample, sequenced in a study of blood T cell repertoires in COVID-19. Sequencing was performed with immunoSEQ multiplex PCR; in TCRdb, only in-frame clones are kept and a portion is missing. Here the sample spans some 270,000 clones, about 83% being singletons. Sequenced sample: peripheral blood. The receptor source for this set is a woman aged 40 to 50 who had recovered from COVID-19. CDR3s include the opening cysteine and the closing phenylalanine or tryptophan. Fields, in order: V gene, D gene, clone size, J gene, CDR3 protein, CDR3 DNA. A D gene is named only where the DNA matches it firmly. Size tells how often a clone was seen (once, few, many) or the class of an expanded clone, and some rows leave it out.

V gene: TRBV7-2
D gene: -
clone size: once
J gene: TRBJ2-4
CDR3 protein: CASSWPGHPRYKNIQYF
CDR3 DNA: TGTGCCAGCAGCTGGCCGGGACACCCAAGGTACAAAAACATTCAGTACTTC

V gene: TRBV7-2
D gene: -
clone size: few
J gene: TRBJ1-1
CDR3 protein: CASSLNRANTEAFF
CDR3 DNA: TGTGCCAGCAGCTTAAACAGGGCCAACACTGAAGCTTTCTTT

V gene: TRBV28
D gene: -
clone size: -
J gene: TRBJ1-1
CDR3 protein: CASSQGVPEAFF
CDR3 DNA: TGTGCCAGCAGCCAAGGGGTACCTGAAGCTTTCTTT

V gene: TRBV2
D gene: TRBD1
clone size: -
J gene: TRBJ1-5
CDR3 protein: CASRGSRGRNQPQHF
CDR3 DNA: TGTGCCAGCAGAGGAAGCAGGGGGCGAAATCAGCCCCAGCATTTT

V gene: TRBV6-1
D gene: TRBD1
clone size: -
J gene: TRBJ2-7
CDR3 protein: CASSLRQGASEQYF
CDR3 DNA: TGTGCCAGCAGTTTGCGGCAGGGGGCTAGCGAGCAGTACTTC

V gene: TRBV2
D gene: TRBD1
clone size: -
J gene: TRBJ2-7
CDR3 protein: CATSDRTGRYEQYF
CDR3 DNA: TGTGCCACCTCCGACCGGACAGGGCGCTACGAGCAGTACTTC

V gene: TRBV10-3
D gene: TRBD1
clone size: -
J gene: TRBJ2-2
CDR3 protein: CAISDWTGENTGELFF
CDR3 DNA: TGTGCCATCAGTGACTGGACAGGGGAGAACACCGGGGAGCTGTTTTTT

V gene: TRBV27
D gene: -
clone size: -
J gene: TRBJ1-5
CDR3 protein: CASSNSNQPQHF
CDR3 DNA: TGTGCCAGTAGTAACTCCAATCAGCCCCAGCATTTT

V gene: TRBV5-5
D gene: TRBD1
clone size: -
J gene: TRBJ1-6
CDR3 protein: CASSPGQGIPPLHF
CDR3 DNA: TGTGCCAGCAGCCCCGGACAGGGGATCCCACCCCTCCACTTT

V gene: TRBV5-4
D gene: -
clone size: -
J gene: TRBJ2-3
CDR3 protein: CASSLVQITDTQYF
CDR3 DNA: TGTGCCAGCAGCTTGGTGCAGATCACAGATACGCAGTATTTT

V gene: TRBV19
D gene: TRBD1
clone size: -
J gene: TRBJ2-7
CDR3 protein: CASSFRGSEQYF
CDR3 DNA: TGTGCCAGTAGTTTCAGGGGGAGCGAGCAGTACTTC

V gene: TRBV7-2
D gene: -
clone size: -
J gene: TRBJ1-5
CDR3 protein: CASSPAGGWTQHF
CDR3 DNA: TGTGCCAGCAGCCCTGCTGGCGGGTGGACCCAGCATTTT

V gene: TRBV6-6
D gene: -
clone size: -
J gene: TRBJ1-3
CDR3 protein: CASRGGTTSGNTIYF
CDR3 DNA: TGTGCCAGCAGGGGGGGGACGACCTCTGGAAACACCATATATTTT

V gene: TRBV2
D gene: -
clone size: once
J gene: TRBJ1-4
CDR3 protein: CASRQGSVAEKLFF
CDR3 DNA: TGTGCCAGCAGACAGGGTAGTGTCGCTGAAAAACTGTTTTTT

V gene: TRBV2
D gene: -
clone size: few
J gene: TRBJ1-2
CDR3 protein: CASSESRDGYTF
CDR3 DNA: TGTGCCAGCAGTGAGAGCAGGGATGGCTACACCTTC

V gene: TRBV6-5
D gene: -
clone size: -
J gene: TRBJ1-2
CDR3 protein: CASSYSRTEGGYGYTF
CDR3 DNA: TGTGCCAGCAGTTACTCGAGGACGGAGGGTGGCTATGGCTACACCTTC

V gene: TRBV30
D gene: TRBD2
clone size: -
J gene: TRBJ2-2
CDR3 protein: CACSSGGAFWIGELFF
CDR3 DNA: TGTGCCTGCAGTAGCGGGGGTGCCTTCTGGATCGGGGAGCTGTTTTTT

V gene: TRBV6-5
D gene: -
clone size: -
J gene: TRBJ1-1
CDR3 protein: CASSYSNQGITEAFF
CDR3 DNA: TGTGCCAGCAGTTACTCGAACCAGGGGATCACTGAAGCTTTCTTT

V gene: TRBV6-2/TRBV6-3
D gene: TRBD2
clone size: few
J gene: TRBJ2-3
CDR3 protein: CASSYGWRSGGAVDTQYF
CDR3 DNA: TGTGCCAGCAGTTACGGGTGGAGGAGCGGGGGGGCTGTAGATACGCAGTATTTT

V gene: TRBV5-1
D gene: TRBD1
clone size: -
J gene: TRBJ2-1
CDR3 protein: CASSLAAGGSYNEQFF
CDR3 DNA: TGCGCCAGCAGCTTGGCCGCAGGGGGTTCCTACAATGAGCAGTTCTTC

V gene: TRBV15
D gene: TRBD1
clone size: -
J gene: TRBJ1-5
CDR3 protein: CATSRDRGHMISNQPQHF
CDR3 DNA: TGTGCCACCAGCAGAGACAGGGGGCACATGATTAGCAATCAGCCCCAGCATTTT

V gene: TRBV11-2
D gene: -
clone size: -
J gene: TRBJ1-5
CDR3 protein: CASSKDPGNNQPQHF
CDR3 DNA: TGTGCCAGCAGCAAAGACCCAGGGAACAATCAGCCCCAGCATTTT

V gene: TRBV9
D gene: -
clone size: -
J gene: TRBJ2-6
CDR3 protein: CASTQANVLTF
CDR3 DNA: TGTGCCAGCACCCAGGCCAACGTCCTGACTTTC

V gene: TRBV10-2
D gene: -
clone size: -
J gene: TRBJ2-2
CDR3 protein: CATNWGTNTGELFF
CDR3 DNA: TGCGCCACCAATTGGGGGACAAACACCGGGGAGCTGTTTTTT

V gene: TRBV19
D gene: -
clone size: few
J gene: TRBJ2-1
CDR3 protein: CASSILALNEQFF
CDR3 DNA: TGTGCCAGTAGTATACTTGCGTTGAATGAGCAGTTCTTC

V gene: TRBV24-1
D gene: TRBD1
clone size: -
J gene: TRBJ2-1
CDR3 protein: CATSDQVTGSSSGSYNEQFF
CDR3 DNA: TGTGCCACCAGTGATCAGGTGACAGGGTCTTCTTCGGGGTCCTACAATGAGCAGTTCTTC

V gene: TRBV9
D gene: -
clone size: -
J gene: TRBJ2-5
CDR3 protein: CASSAPTPGETQYF
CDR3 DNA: TGTGCCAGCAGCGCTCCCACCCCGGGAGAGACCCAGTACTTC

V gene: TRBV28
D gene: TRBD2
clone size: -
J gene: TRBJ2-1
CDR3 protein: CASSRLAGYNEQFF
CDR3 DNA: TGTGCCAGCAGTCGGCTAGCGGGGTACAATGAGCAGTTCTTC

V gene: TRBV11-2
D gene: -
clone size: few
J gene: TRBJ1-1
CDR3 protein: CASSTWGGMTTEAFF
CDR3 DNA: TGTGCCAGCAGCACCTGGGGGGGAATGACCACTGAAGCTTTCTTT

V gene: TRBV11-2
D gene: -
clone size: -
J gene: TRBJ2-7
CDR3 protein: CASSLGRFGDTSLGEQYF
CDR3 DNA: TGTGCCAGCAGCTTGGGGAGGTTCGGGGATACGTCCTTGGGCGAGCAGTACTTC

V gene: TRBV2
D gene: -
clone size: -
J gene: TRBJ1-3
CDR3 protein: CASSAGWASGNTIYF
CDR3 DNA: TGTGCCAGCAGTGCAGGGTGGGCGTCCGGAAACACCATATATTTT

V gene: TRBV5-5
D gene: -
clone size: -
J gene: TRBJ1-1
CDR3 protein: CASSLGSGDTEAFF
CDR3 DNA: TGTGCCAGCAGCTTGGGCTCGGGGGACACTGAAGCTTTCTTT

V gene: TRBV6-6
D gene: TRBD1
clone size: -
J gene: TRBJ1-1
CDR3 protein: CASSSQGVTEAFF
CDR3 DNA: TGTGCCAGCAGTTCACAGGGGGTCACTGAAGCTTTCTTT

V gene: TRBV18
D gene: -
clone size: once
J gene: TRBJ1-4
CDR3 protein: CASSPDRGDLMEKLFF
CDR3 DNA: TGTGCCAGCTCACCGGACAGAGGGGACCTTATGGAAAAACTGTTTTTT

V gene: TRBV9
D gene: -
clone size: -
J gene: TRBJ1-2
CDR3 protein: CASSASGKADGYTF
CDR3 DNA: TGTGCCAGCAGCGCGTCCGGGAAAGCGGATGGCTACACCTTC

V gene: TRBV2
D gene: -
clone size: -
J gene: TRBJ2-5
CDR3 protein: CASNQQGRKTQYF
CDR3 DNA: TGTGCCAGCAATCAGCAGGGGCGGAAGACCCAGTACTTC

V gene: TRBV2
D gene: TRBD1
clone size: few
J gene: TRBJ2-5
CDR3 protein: CASSEGQGVTFQETQYF
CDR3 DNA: TGTGCCAGCAGTGAGGGACAGGGGGTTACTTTTCAAGAGACCCAGTACTTC

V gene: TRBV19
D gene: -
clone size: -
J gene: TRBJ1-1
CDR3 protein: CASSTLLGQANTEAFF
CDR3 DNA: TGTGCCAGTAGTACCTTACTTGGACAAGCTAACACTGAAGCTTTCTTT

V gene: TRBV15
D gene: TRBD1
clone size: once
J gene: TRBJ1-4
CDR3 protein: CATSPGQGGQMGEKLFF
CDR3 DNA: TGTGCCACCAGTCCGGGACAGGGAGGACAAATGGGTGAAAAACTGTTTTTT

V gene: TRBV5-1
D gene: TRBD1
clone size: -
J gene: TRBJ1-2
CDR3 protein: CASSLLDRGRFLYGYTF
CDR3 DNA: TGCGCCAGCAGCTTACTAGACAGGGGGCGCTTTCTCTATGGCTACACCTTC

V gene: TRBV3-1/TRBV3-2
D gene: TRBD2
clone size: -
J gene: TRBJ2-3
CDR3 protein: CASSGGTSGDTDTQYF
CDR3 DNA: TGTGCCAGCAGCGGCGGGACTAGCGGGGACACAGATACGCAGTATTTT

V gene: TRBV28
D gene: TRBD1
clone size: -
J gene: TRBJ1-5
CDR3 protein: CASSDGQGANQPQHF
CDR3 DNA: TGTGCCAGCAGTGACGGACAGGGGGCTAATCAGCCCCAGCATTTT

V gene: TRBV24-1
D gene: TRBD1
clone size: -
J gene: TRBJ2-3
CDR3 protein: CATSDHRDRPTDTQYF
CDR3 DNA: TGTGCCACCAGTGATCACCGGGACAGGCCAACAGATACGCAGTATTTT